This TCR beta chain stems from a study of T-cell reconstitution after alpha-beta-depleted transplantation in children. The V and J ends lost 2 bases and 6 bases respectively, with 11 bases between them. This CDR3 has 13 amino acids. Germline values: CDR1 DFQATT, CDR2 SNEGSKA (reference sequence). Unique molecular identifiers were incorporated into the prepared TCRbeta library. MiXCR was run by TCRdb on the PCR reads, yielding one entry per CDR3 protein. The table lists about 540,000 distinct CDR3 sequences, around 16% of them singletons. The TCR was taken from a human donor who donated a stem cell graft to a child with acute lymphoblastic leukemia. The specimen comprised PBMCs from the stem cell graft donor, sampled from the stem cell graft. The J gene is TRBJ2-1, the V gene TRBV20-1; D is uncertain. CDR3 nucleotides: TGCAGTGCTAGAAAAACCGCCACCAATGAGCAGTTCTTC. It specifies CSARKTATNEQFF.